The entry that follows covers one TCR beta chain sequence. The antigen is unknown. This specimen comes from a study of T-cell memory formation after mild COVID-19. V gave up 3 bases and J gave up 8 bases, with 9 bases separating them. CDR3 length: 12 amino acids. CDR1 and CDR2 from the germline V gene are SGDLS and YYNGEE. Study results and limitations: Clones contracting across day 15 to 85 had a balanced CD4/CD8 profile; later expanding clones leaned CD4+. Mainly in CM and EM were contracting CD4+ clones; CD8+ were in EMRA. Pre-infection memory held some responding clones, suggesting pre-existing cross-reactive T cells responded.

TCR alpha and TCR beta cDNA libraries carrying sample barcodes and UMIs came from 5'RACE with constant-segment primers. TCRdb analysed the 5' RACE reads with MiXCR anew, one entry per CDR3 protein. The sample yields about 430,000 distinct CDR3 sequences, 20% to 25% seen once. The J gene is TRBJ2-1, the V gene TRBV9; D remains ambiguous. Sample: PBMCs or a T cell subset sorted from them (not recorded which). This sequence originates from an adult woman who had mild COVID-19 (a few samples of this study predate the infection). Cell type and time point are not known. CDR3 in DNA: TGTGCCAGCAGCGCCGGACGGGATGAGCAGTTCTTC. This codes for CASSAGRDEQFF.